A selection of T cell receptor beta chains follows, all from one sample in a study of blood T cell repertoires in COVID-19. TCRdb's copy holds only in-frame clones and misses some; the assay was immunoSEQ multiplex PCR. The sample lists about 32,000 clones; 90% were seen once. Sequenced material: peripheral blood. The receptors stem from a man aged 65 to 85 with active or convalescent COVID-19. The CDR3 runs from the conserved cysteine through the conserved F or W. A D gene is named only where the DNA matches it firmly. Expanded clones get a size class; other rows say once, few or many, or leave the size out.

clone_size j_call d_call v_call cdr3_nt cdr3_aa
. TRBJ1-6 TRBD1 TRBV4-2 TGTGCCAGCAGCCCACATGCTAACCGGGACAGCAATTCACCCCTCCACTTT CASSPHANRDSNSPLHF
. TRBJ2-5 . TRBV6-6 TGTGCCAGCAGTTACGGGGGCAGCCAAGAGACCCAGTACTTC CASSYGGSQETQYF
. TRBJ1-2 . TRBV28 TGTGCCAGCAGTTTAATTGTCAACGCTATGGGCTACACCTTC CASSLIVNAMGYTF
. TRBJ1-2 TRBD1 TRBV9 TGTGCCAGCAGCGTAGAGGGACAGGGTGGCTATGGCTACACCTTC CASSVEGQGGYGYTF
. TRBJ2-6 . TRBV5-1 TGCGCCAGCAGCTCCAGACAGGTTTTCTCTGGGGCCAACGTCCTGACTTTC CASSSRQVFSGANVLTF
. TRBJ2-1 . TRBV6-2/TRBV6-3 TGTGCCAGCAGTTATTCCACAGGCGGTCGTGGAGCATACAATGAGCAGTTCTTC CASSYSTGGRGAYNEQFF
. TRBJ1-1 . TRBV9 TGTGCCAGCAGCGTAGTTTCGGGGATATCCACTGAAGCTTTCTTT CASSVVSGISTEAFF
. TRBJ2-2 . TRBV14 TGTGCCAGCAGCCTCCTGATTTTCCAGGGTACCGGGGAGCTGTTTTTT CASSLLIFQGTGELFF
few TRBJ1-2 . TRBV29-1 TGCAGCGTTGGCGGGGGAGGGGACTATGGCTACACCTTC CSVGGGGDYGYTF
. TRBJ1-1 TRBD1 TRBV2 TGTGCCAGCAGGTTATGGGGGGACAGCCGAAACTTT CASRLWGDSRNF